The clone carrying this T cell receptor (beta chain) was recorded a few times. Its antigen is unknown. The data belong to a study of T cells after yellow fever vaccination. About the research overall: The fractions with low cell numbers were processed using SMART-Seq v4 Ultra Low Input. Study observations and caveats: Few clonotypes appeared in both CD4 and CD8 compartments. Subsequent booster samples again held most clones from primary vaccination (96% CD4, about 86% CD8).

Synthesis of TCR cDNA relied on 5'RACE template switching, which attached a universal primer site and UMIs. In TCRdb, the 5' RACE reads were re-called with MiXCR into one record per CDR3 protein. The table shows a few hundred thousand distinct CDR3 sequences, with 6.8% occurring only once. This CDR3 region has 18 residues. After removal of 6 bases from V and 1 base from J, the junction contained 8 bases not matched to a gene. Germline assignment: CDR1 SGHAT and CDR2 FQDESV (reference sequence). The TCR originated in a man in his late teens or twenties who received the YFV17D yellow fever vaccine. The rearrangement uses TRBV11-1 and TRBJ2-4; 14 bases map to TRBD2. Sequenced material: PBMCs, taken 35 to 50 days after the first yellow fever vaccination. Written as DNA, the CDR3 is TGTGCCAGCAGACGACTAGCGGGGGGGCCGGGTGCCAAAAACATTCAGTACTTC. It is translated as CASRRLAGGPGAKNIQYF.